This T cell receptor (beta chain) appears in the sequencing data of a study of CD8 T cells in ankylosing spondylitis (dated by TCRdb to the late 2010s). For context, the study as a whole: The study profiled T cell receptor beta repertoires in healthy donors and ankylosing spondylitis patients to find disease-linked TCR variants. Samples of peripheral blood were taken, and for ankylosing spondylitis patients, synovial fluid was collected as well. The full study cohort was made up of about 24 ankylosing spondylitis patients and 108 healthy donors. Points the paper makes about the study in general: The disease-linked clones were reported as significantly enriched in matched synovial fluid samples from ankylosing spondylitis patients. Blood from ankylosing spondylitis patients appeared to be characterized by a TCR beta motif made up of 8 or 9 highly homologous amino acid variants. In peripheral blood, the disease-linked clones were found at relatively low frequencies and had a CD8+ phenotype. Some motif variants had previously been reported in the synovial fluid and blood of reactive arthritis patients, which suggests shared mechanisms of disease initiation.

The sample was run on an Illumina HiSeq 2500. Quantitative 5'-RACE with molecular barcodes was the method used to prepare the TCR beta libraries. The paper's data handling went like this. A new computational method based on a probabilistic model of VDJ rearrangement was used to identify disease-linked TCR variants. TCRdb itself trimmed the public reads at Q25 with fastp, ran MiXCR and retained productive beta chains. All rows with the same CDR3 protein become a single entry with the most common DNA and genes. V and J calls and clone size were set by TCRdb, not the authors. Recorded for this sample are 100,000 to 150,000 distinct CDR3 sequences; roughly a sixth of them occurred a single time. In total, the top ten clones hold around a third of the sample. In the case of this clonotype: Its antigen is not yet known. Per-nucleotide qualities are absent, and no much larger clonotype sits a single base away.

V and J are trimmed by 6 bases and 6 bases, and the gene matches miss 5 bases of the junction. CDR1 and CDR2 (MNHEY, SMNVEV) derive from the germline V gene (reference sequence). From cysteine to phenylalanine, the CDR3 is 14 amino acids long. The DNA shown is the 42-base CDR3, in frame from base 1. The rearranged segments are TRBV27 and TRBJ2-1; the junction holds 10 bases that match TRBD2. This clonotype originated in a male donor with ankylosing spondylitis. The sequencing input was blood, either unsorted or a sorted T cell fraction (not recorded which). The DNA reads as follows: TGTGCCAGCAGGGGACTAGCGACTCTCAATGAGCAGTTCTTC. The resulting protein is CASRGLATLNEQFF.